A single sample gave rise to the 26 T cell receptor beta chains below, sequenced in a study of blood T cell repertoires in COVID-19. This table comes from immunoSEQ multiplex PCR, and its TCRdb copy is limited to in-frame clones, with some not included. The table records about 68,000 clones, about three quarters of them present only once. The sample taken for sequencing was peripheral blood. These receptors were obtained from a human donor in a cohort sampled during active COVID-19.

This chain connects TRBV5-1 to TRBJ1-1; TRBD1 matches at 8 bases. Trimming at V came to 4 bases and at J to 3 bases, leaving 8 bases not matched to a gene. Germline V gene lookup returns CDR1 SGHRS and CDR2 YFSETQ. This CDR3 comprises 15 residues. Here the CDR3 DNA reads TGCGCCAGCAGCCCACCCCGGGGACAGGACACTGAAGCTTTCTTT. It codes for CASSPPRGQDTEAFF.

This chain joins TRBV4-3 and TRBJ2-1; 7 nucleotides match TRBD2. J lost 9 bases, V lost 0 bases, and 17 bases had no gene match. The CDR3 consists of 18 residues. Germline V CDR1 and CDR2: LGHNA, YSLEER. Written as DNA, the CDR3 is TGCGCCAGCAGCCAAGACAGAGCGGGGACCGGCGCGAGAGGTGAGCAGTTCTTC. Protein sequence: CASSQDRAGTGARGEQFF.

CDR3 protein: CASSQTGAGANVLTF. The CDR3 nucleotides are TGTGCCAGCAGCCAAACAGGGGCTGGGGCCAACGTCCTGACTTTC. The V gene is TRBV7-9, the J gene TRBJ2-6; 7 bases match TRBD1. CDR1 and CDR2 from the germline V gene are SEHNR and FQNEAQ (reference sequence). V lost 5 bases to trimming and J lost 2 bases; unmatched junction nucleotides: 3. The CDR3 has 15 residues.

This chain joins TRBV3-1 (or the pseudogene TRBV3-2) and TRBJ2-1; D is possibly TRBD2 (5 bases). Germline assignment: CDR1 LGHDT and CDR2 YNNKEL (reference sequence). The CDR3 length is 15 residues. Trimming removed 1 base from V and 6 bases from J, with 13 bases in between. The DNA of the CDR3 is TGTGCCAGCAGCCAAGTTTTCGGCGAGGGCAATGAGCAGTTCTTC. As protein: CASSQVFGEGNEQFF.

The genes are TRBV6-5 and TRBJ2-1, with 9 bases aligning to TRBD1. This CDR3 contains 15 residues. Germline lookup yields CDR1 MNHEY and CDR2 SVGAGI. Losses at the gene ends were 0 bases for V and 12 bases for J; bases not matched to a gene: 9. The CDR3 is CASSYSGTGSRVQFF. The CDR3 nucleotides read TGTGCCAGCAGTTACTCGGGGACAGGGTCACGGGTGCAGTTCTTC.

The rearrangement links TRBV19 to TRBJ1-5; D is uncertain. The CDR3 totals 16 residues. The V gene's germline CDR1 is LNHDA and CDR2 SQIVND (reference sequence). Trimming removed 4 bases at V and 3 bases at J, with 16 bases between. The CDR3 sequence: CASSNWAGSPNQPQHF. The CDR3 DNA follows: TGTGCCAGTAGTAATTGGGCAGGTTCCCCCAATCAGCCCCAGCATTTT.

V is TRBV9 and J is TRBJ2-1, with 9 bases matching TRBD2. Germline loops: CDR1 SGDLS, CDR2 YYNGEE. The V segment lost 2 bases and the J segment 4 bases; nucleotides outside the gene matches: 1. The CDR3 extends over 14 amino acids. This chain's CDR3 is CASSVSGGYNEQFF. CDR3 coding DNA: TGTGCCAGCAGCGTCAGCGGGGGGTACAATGAGCAGTTCTTC.

The chain uses TRBV19 and TRBJ2-1, with 13 bases that match TRBD2. Trimming removed 7 bases from V and 8 bases from J; junction bases left unmatched: 5. The germline V gene encodes CDR1 LNHDA and CDR2 SQIVND (reference sequence). The CDR3 sequence is 14 residues long. CDR3 DNA: TGTGCCAGTACTGGACTAGCGGGAGTCTATGAGCAGTTCTTC. The encoded protein is CASTGLAGVYEQFF. The full variable domain, rest sourced from reference TRBV19 and TRBJ2-1, is DGGITQSPKYLFRKEGQNVTLSCEQNLNHDAMYWYRQDPGQGLRLIYYSQIVNDFQKGDIAEGYSVSREKKESFPLTVTSAQKNPTAFYLCASTGLAGVYEQFFGPGTRLTVL.

The chain has TRBV4-1 and TRBJ1-1; D ambiguous. This CDR3 comprises 16 residues. The V gene's germline CDR1 is MGHRA and CDR2 YSYEKL. The V end was cut by 3 bases, the J end by 5 bases, with 19 bases between. The CDR3 loop is CASSQTGTPGRTEAFF. The CDR3 DNA sequence: TGCGCCAGCAGCCAGACCGGCACTCCCGGGAGGACTGAAGCTTTCTTT.

Here the CDR3 reads CASSLVGTASTDTQYF. The CDR3 DNA is TGTGCCAGCAGCTTAGTAGGGACAGCTAGCACAGATACGCAGTATTTT. The V call is TRBV7-2, the J call TRBJ2-3; 7 bases are a match to TRBD1. J was trimmed by 0 bases and V by 1 base; bases with no gene match: 4. Germline CDR1 and CDR2: SGHTA and FQGNSA. The CDR3 covers 16 residues.

J is TRBJ2-7 and V is TRBV5-1; 10 nucleotides line up with TRBD1. Germline V CDR1 and CDR2: SGHRS, YFSETQ. J was trimmed by 2 bases and V by 3 bases; bases with no gene match: 5. This CDR3 comprises 15 residues. The CDR3 DNA is TGCGCCAGCAGCTCGAGACAGGGGGCGCCCTACGAGCAGTACTTC. Its protein is CASSSRQGAPYEQYF.

This chain joins TRBV10-3 and TRBJ2-7; TRBD2 matches 9 bases. The CDR3 totals 14 residues. Germline-derived CDR1 and CDR2 are ENHRY and SYGVKD. The ends lost 3 bases at V and 4 bases at J; junction bases unmatched: 4. This CDR3 reads CAISDSGLAYEQYF. In DNA, the CDR3 is TGTGCCATCAGTGATTCGGGACTAGCTTACGAGCAGTACTTC.

The CDR3 reads CASSRAGTGVGNTEAFF. CDR3 DNA sequence: TGTGCCAGCTCACGTGCCGGGACAGGGGTGGGGAACACTGAAGCTTTCTTT. V is TRBV18 and J is TRBJ1-1, with TRBD1 matching 10 bases. V lost 4 bases to trimming and J lost 1 base; unmatched junction nucleotides: 9. The CDR3 consists of 17 residues. Germline lookup yields CDR1 KGHSH and CDR2 LQKENI.

CDR3 nucleotide sequence: TGTGCCAGCAGCTTAGCTGTGGAGGCGACGCAGTATTTT. Its translation is CASSLAVEATQYF. The V gene is TRBV11-2, the J gene TRBJ2-3; a weak D match, TRBD2 (5 bases). Germline CDR1 is SGHAT and CDR2 is FQNNGV. The CDR3 length is 13 residues. Between the trimmed V and J ends, which lost 1 base and 9 bases, there was a span of 11 bases.

The V and J genes are TRBV19 and TRBJ2-7; D is perhaps TRBD2 (7 bases). The germline gives CDR1 LNHDA, CDR2 SQIVND (reference sequence). V gave up 8 bases and J gave up 3 bases, with 20 bases separating them. The CDR3 covers 15 residues. The CDR3 sequence is CASGLGGADGYEQYF. The DNA of the CDR3 is TGTGCCAGTGGCTTAGGGGGGGCGGACGGCTACGAGCAGTACTTC.

The table lists this clone with a few counts. V and J are TRBV19 and TRBJ2-1; TRBD1 matches 8 bases. The J segment lost 13 bases and the V segment lost 5 bases, leaving 7 bases of the junction unmatched. Per the germline V gene, CDR1 is LNHDA and CDR2 is SQIVND (reference sequence). The CDR3 contains 12 residues. The chain's CDR3 is CASSARDRFQFF. The DNA for the CDR3 is TGTGCCAGTAGTGCCCGGGACAGGTTTCAGTTCTTC.

This clone was counted a single time. The V call is TRBV18, the J call TRBJ2-7; D unclear. Trimming took 3 bases from V and 5 from J, leaving 14 bases between them. Germline V CDR1 and CDR2: KGHSH, LQKENI. This CDR3 contains 14 residues. The CDR3 DNA reads as TGTGCCAGCTCACCCACCCCTTTAGGAGACGAGCAGTACTTC. Residues: CASSPTPLGDEQYF.

With respect to this clone: This sample includes further DNA sequences coding for the same CDR3. The chain links TRBV18 to TRBJ2-1; no definite D call. The V end was cut by 2 bases, the J end by 5 bases, with 7 bases between. The CDR3 is 13 amino acids. Germline-derived CDR1 and CDR2 are KGHSH and LQKENI. The CDR3 sequence is CASSPGQDNEQFF. Here the CDR3 DNA reads TGTGCCAGCTCACCAGGCCAGGACAATGAGCAGTTCTTC.

The genes are TRBV4-3 and TRBJ2-1; the D gene is possibly TRBD1 (6 bases). CDR1 and CDR2 (germline): LGHNA, YSLEER. The CDR3 sequence is 15 residues long. Trimming cost V 1 base and J 7 bases, with 14 bases left between them. This chain's CDR3 is CASSQGGDTGNEQFF. As DNA, the CDR3 is TGCGCCAGCAGCCAAGGTGGGGACACAGGGAATGAGCAGTTCTTC.

The chain recombines TRBV11-2 with TRBJ1-6, with TRBD1 matching over 9 bases. The junction had 3 bases not matched to a gene; V was cut back by 5 bases and J by 10 bases. This CDR3 has 13 amino acids. Germline V gene data show CDR1 as SGHAT and CDR2 as FQNNGV. The CDR3 DNA sequence: TGTGCCAGCAGCCTGGACAGGGGATCACCCCTCCACTTT. It is translated as CASSLDRGSPLHF.

The rearrangement links TRBV4-1 to TRBJ2-2, with 8 positions matching TRBD2. The CDR3 runs to 15 residues. Germline values: CDR1 MGHRA, CDR2 YSYEKL. V lost 1 base to trimming and J lost 4 bases; unmatched junction nucleotides: 2. CDR3 protein: CASSQAGGRTGELFF. The CDR3 DNA is TGCGCCAGCAGCCAAGCGGGAGGGCGCACCGGGGAGCTGTTTTTT.

The chain joins TRBV6-6 to TRBJ2-7; D gene uncertain. There are 15 residues in the CDR3. V was cut by 2 bases and J by 2 bases, with 13 bases left in between. The V gene's germline CDR1 is MNHNY and CDR2 SVGAGI (reference sequence). In DNA form, the CDR3 reads TGTGCCAGCAGTTACGGGTCGACTTCCGCCTACGAGCAGTACTTC. It translates to CASSYGSTSAYEQYF.

The chain joins TRBV28 to TRBJ2-1, with 13 bases fitting TRBD2. Germline V gene lookup returns CDR1 MDHEN and CDR2 SYDVKM. The CDR3 sequence is 15 residues long. Losses at the gene ends were 4 bases for V and 7 bases for J; bases not matched to a gene: 4. CDR3 loop: CASSSTSGGRNEQFF. The CDR3 DNA is TGTGCCAGCAGTTCGACTAGCGGGGGGAGGAATGAGCAGTTCTTC.

The rearrangement uses TRBV5-1 and TRBJ2-7; D is possibly TRBD2 (5 bases). Germline CDR1 is SGHRS and CDR2 is YFSETQ. Trimming shortened V by 4 bases and J by 6 bases, and 14 bases separated the two germline ends. This CDR3 spans 13 amino acids. This CDR3 reads CASSPEGGSEQYF. CDR3 DNA: TGCGCCAGCAGCCCCGAGGGTGGGTCCGAGCAGTACTTC.

The chain couples TRBV5-1 to TRBJ2-7; D might be TRBD1 (6 bases). Trimming took 0 bases from V and 7 from J, leaving 23 bases between them. The CDR3 covers 17 residues. Germline V CDR1 and CDR2: SGHRS, YFSETQ. CDR3 in DNA: TGCGCCAGCAGCTTGGGACCGTTACAGGGCTCGTTGGAGGAGCAGTACTTC. Translation: CASSLGPLQGSLEEQYF.

The chain uses TRBV5-1 and TRBJ1-1; D unresolved. The CDR3 length is 13 residues. Germline V lookup: CDR1 SGHRS, CDR2 YFSETQ. V lost 6 bases and J lost 0, with 9 bases in between. In DNA, the CDR3 is TGCGCCAGCAACAGTGAGATGAACACTGAAGCTTTCTTT. It yields the protein CASNSEMNTEAFF.